This TCR beta chain originates from a study of blood T cells in healthy people across ages. Germline assignment: CDR1 SGHKS and CDR2 YYEKEE (reference sequence). This CDR3 is 15 amino acids long. Trimming removed 1 base at V and 0 bases at J, with 8 bases between. The second PCR ran about 6 to 11 cycles with a sample-barcoded 5' primer and J-beta primers. TCRdb called the 5' RACE reads again in MiXCR, with one record for every CDR3 protein. The repertoire holds hundreds of thousands of distinct CDR3 sequences, with about 29% as singletons. These data were also filed under a second study, of T cells of mothers and their children. That study adds: The M1S primer of the second PCR added sample barcodes and 2-4 random nucleotides.

The chain is built from TRBV5-5 and TRBJ1-3; D uncertain. This TCR derives from a boy aged 2 to 9 in good health. The sample was blood. CDR3 protein: CASSLSAPSGNTIYF. CDR3 nucleotide sequence: TGTGCCAGCAGCTTGTCGGCACCCTCTGGAAACACCATATATTTT.